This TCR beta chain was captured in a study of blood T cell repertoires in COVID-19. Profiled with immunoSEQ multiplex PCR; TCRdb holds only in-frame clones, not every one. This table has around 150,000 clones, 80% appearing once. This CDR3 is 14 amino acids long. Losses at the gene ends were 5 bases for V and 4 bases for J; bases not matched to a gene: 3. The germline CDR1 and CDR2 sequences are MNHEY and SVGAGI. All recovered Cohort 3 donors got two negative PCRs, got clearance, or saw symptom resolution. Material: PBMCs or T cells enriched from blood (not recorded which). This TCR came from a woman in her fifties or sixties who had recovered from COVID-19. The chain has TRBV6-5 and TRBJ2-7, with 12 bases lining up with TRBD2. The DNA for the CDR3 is TGTGCCAGCAGTAGGACTAGCGGGGAGTACGAGCAGTACTTC. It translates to CASSRTSGEYEQYF.